Listed below are T cell receptor beta chains from one sample, sequenced in a study of blood T cell repertoires in COVID-19. The assay was immunoSEQ multiplex PCR, and TCRdb's table has in-frame clones only and misses some. The top ten hold about 38% of the sample, which has about 60,000 clones, nearly 85% seen once. Sequencing was carried out using peripheral blood. Receptors originate from a human donor in a cohort sampled during active COVID-19. The CDR3 runs from the conserved cysteine through the conserved F or W. Fields, in order: V gene, D gene, CDR3 length, CDR3 protein. A D gene is named only where the DNA matches it firmly.

TRBV27 TRBD1 19 CASSFNRQTGASYNSPLHF
TRBV2 - 16 CASSEELGGRNQPQHF
TRBV6-5 TRBD2 14 CASRDSGGTDEQFF
TRBV7-5 - 13 CARSPSPYYGYTF
TRBV6-1 - 16 CASSELGRLAHNEQFF
TRBV5-4 - 13 CASSTQRGDTQYF
TRBV20-1 - 11 CSAGPVFGAFF
TRBV5-1 TRBD1 15 CASSLGDRAGHEQYF
TRBV11-2 - 15 CASSPRQIRGPEAFF
TRBV5-4 - 15 CASSLGGSGQETQYF
TRBV7-2 - 17 CASSLDGPQASFEKLFF
TRBV3-1/TRBV3-2 - 14 CASSQDSSPYEQYF
TRBV18 - 13 CASSPQGLSPLHF
TRBV9 - 15 CASSVDRSGTGELFF
TRBV19 - 15 CASSITIVGNTEAFF
TRBV7-2 TRBD2 15 CASSRTSGGGETQYF
TRBV28 - 14 CASSEAGVENTIYF
TRBV28 TRBD2 16 CASSFLAGEYTGELFF
TRBV7-9 - 16 CASSPSRVRSGNTIYF
TRBV6-6 - 17 CASSPFGWGLSNQPQHF
TRBV27 - 15 CASRTGSSYNSPLHF
TRBV11-1 TRBD1 15 CASSFTEQGAEEQYF
TRBV11-3 - 18 CASSLGAGITSGANVLTF
TRBV27 - 17 CASRSYLGSSYNSPLHF
TRBV5-5 - 15 CASSLGQGGFYEQYF
TRBV10-1 TRBD1 14 CARRKPDRRTEAFF
TRBV9 - 15 CASSVGTGYTGELFF
TRBV30 - 13 CAWSATPNSPLHF
TRBV5-1 - 16 CASSLVLSSYNSPLHF
TRBV24-1 TRBD2 13 CATSSGAYNEQFF
TRBV9 TRBD1 14 CASSQGGSGNTIYF
TRBV5-1 - 13 CASSELVHNEQFF
TRBV19 TRBD1 14 CASSIYGQEEKLFF
TRBV7-2 - 14 CASSSRGGNQPQHF
TRBV30 TRBD1 13 CAWTQGKWAEAFF
TRBV6-5 - 13 CASSVEAHQPQHF
TRBV5-1 - 15 CASSGGHSGANVLTF
TRBV5-1 - 15 CASSLNPATEGPQHF
TRBV27 - 16 CASSITTGHRNSPLHF
TRBV21-1 - 15 CASLGGGCPGETQYF
TRBV6-6 - 13 CASDLGGSYGYTF
TRBV15 - 16 CATSRDKGEGRYEQYF
TRBV19 - 15 CASTERGSNTGELFF
TRBV5-1 TRBD1 16 CASSEGGDRGLYEQYF
TRBV7-8 - 17 CASSLTRKLFFEGGYTF
TRBV24-1 - 15 CATSDSRVLQETQYF